The 32 T cell receptor beta chains listed next were all sequenced from one sample in a study of blood T cell repertoires in COVID-19. Assay used: immunoSEQ multiplex PCR; TCRdb lists only in-frame clones, some missing. The sample has approximately 130,000 clones, 85% to 90% seen once. Source material: peripheral blood. The receptors here all came from a woman aged 45-60 years with acute or convalescent COVID-19.

This chain links TRBV19 with TRBJ2-3, with 11 bases aligning to TRBD2. The J segment lost 0 bases and the V segment lost 5 bases, leaving 10 bases of the junction unmatched. This CDR3 has 18 amino acids. Germline CDR1 and CDR2: LNHDA and SQIVND (reference sequence). The CDR3 is CASSSVAGGSSSTDTQYF. DNA for the CDR3: TGTGCCAGTAGTTCTGTAGCGGGAGGGAGTTCTAGCACAGATACGCAGTATTTT.

This chain joins TRBV19 and TRBJ2-3, with D possibly TRBD1 on 5 matching bases. The CDR3 is 14 residues long. V shed 1 base and J shed 1 base, with 6 bases lying between them. Germline CDR1 LNHDA, CDR2 SQIVND (reference sequence). CDR3 sequence: CASSIGQRTDTQYF. The DNA of the CDR3 is TGTGCCAGTAGTATAGGACAGCGCACAGATACGCAGTATTTT.

The gene calls are TRBV9 and TRBJ1-1, with D tentatively TRBD1 (5 bases). Germline values: CDR1 SGDLS, CDR2 YYNGEE. Trimming removed 0 bases from V and 7 bases from J, with 19 bases in between. CDR3 length: 16 residues. In nucleotides, the CDR3 is TGTGCCAGCAGCGTAGTACCCGCGTGGGGGGGTGGTGAAGCTTTCTTT. Its translation is CASSVVPAWGGGEAFF.

V gene TRBV20-1 combines with J gene TRBJ2-3; weak D call: TRBD1 (7 bases). The CDR3 sequence is 9 residues long. CDR1 and CDR2 from the germline V gene are DFQATT and SNEGSKA (reference sequence). The CDR3 DNA follows: TGCCAGGGGGGATTAGGGCAGTATTTT. It translates to CQGGLGQYF.

V is TRBV5-6 and J is TRBJ2-5, with D unresolved. CDR3 length: 12 residues. Trimming took 0 bases from V and 5 from J, leaving 5 bases between them. CDR1 and CDR2 (germline): SGHDT, YYEEEE. The CDR3 nucleotides are TGTGCCAGCAGCTTGGTCGGGGAGACCCAGTACTTC. It translates to CASSLVGETQYF. The variable domain in full, completed from reference TRBV5-6 and TRBJ2-5, reads DAGVTQSPTHLIKTRGQQVTLRCSPKSGHDTVSWYQQALGQGPQFIFQYYEEEERQRGNFPDRFSGHQFPNYSSELNVNALLLGDSALYLCASSLVGETQYFGPGTRLLVL.

The genes are TRBV30 and TRBJ2-7; D not certain. This CDR3 contains 11 residues. Per the germline V gene, CDR1 is GTSNPN and CDR2 is SVGIG (reference sequence). Trimming cost V 5 bases and J 3 bases, with 8 bases left between them. CDR3 loop: CAWGPFYEQYF. For the CDR3, the DNA is TGTGCCTGGGGACCTTTCTACGAGCAGTACTTC.

This sequence joins TRBV19 and TRBJ2-1, with a possible D match to TRBD2 (6 bases). The CDR3 length is 13 residues. The germline gives CDR1 LNHDA, CDR2 SQIVND (reference sequence). Trimming pared 5 bases from V and 5 bases from J, leaving 10 bases between. The CDR3 sequence is CASSPGLNNEQFF. DNA for the CDR3: TGTGCCAGTAGTCCTGGACTAAACAATGAGCAGTTCTTC.

The chain is built from TRBV5-1 and TRBJ1-2; TRBD1 aligns across 7 bases. V lost 1 base, J lost 0 bases, and 9 bases stayed unmatched. Germline assignment: CDR1 SGHRS and CDR2 YFSETQ. The CDR3 loop spans 17 amino acids. The DNA of the CDR3 is TGCGCCAGCAGCTTGAGGGACAGCGACTTTGCTAACTATGGCTACACCTTC. This sequence encodes CASSLRDSDFANYGYTF.

This sequence joins TRBV19 and TRBJ1-1; no definite D call. Trimming took 5 bases from V and 4 from J, leaving 11 bases between them. The length of the CDR3 is 13 residues. Germline lookup yields CDR1 LNHDA and CDR2 SQIVND (reference sequence). As DNA, the CDR3 is TGTGCCAGTAGTGGACGAGGGAGCACTGAAGCTTTCTTT. Translating gives CASSGRGSTEAFF.

CDR3 protein: CASSVRNLGAEAFF. The CDR3 nucleotides read TGTGCCAGCAGCGTGCGGAATCTCGGCGCTGAAGCTTTCTTT. This chain links TRBV11-3 with TRBJ1-1; D not resolved. The germline V gene encodes CDR1 SGHNT and CDR2 YENEEA. The CDR3 consists of 14 residues. V gave up 5 bases and J gave up 6 bases, with 16 bases separating them.

This chain links TRBV1 with TRBJ2-4; TRBD2, the D gene given by the table, was not confirmed from the DNA. TRBV1 is a pseudogene segment. The CDR3 extends over 18 amino acids. In DNA form, the CDR3 reads TGCACCAGCAGCCAACCCTTGGTGAAGCGGGAGTTCGTAAACATTCAGTACTTC. The encoded protein is CTSSQPLVKREFVNIQYF.

The J gene is TRBJ2-5, the V gene TRBV24-1; 10 bases are shared with TRBD2. The CDR3 has 16 residues. Trimming at V came to 4 bases and at J to 5 bases, leaving 9 bases not matched to a gene. Germline CDR1 reads KGHDR; CDR2 reads SFDVKD. As DNA, the CDR3 is TGTGCCACCAGTGACTCGGCTAGCGGGAGATGGGAGACCCAGTACTTC. Its translation is CATSDSASGRWETQYF.

The chain uses TRBV12-3 or TRBV12-4 and TRBJ2-1; D is uncertain. The CDR3 totals 12 residues. Trimming removed 3 bases at V and 7 bases at J, with 7 bases between. The chain's CDR3 is CASSFLRNEQFF. Here the CDR3 DNA reads TGTGCCAGCAGTTTTTTGCGAAATGAGCAGTTCTTC.

The gene calls are TRBV19 and TRBJ2-2, with TRBD2 as a possible D gene (5 bases). The CDR3 covers 14 residues. V was trimmed by 8 bases and J by 7 bases, leaving 17 bases between them. Germline V gene sequence: CDR1 LNHDA, CDR2 SQIVND (reference sequence). CDR3 region: CASRPGSIGGELFF. CDR3 sequence (DNA): TGTGCCAGTCGACCGGGGTCGATTGGCGGGGAGCTGTTTTTT.

The chain links TRBV19 to TRBJ1-1; tentative D call: TRBD1 (5 bases). The germline V gene encodes CDR1 LNHDA and CDR2 SQIVND (reference sequence). Trimming left V 7 bases short and J 2 bases short, with 14 bases between. The CDR3 loop spans 14 amino acids. CDR3 loop: CASMTGGLNTEAFF. CDR3 bases: TGTGCCAGTATGACCGGGGGACTTAACACTGAAGCTTTCTTT.

The chain recombines TRBV30 with TRBJ1-2; maybe TRBD1 (6 bases). V shed 0 bases and J shed 0 bases, with 14 bases lying between them. Germline assignment: CDR1 GTSNPN and CDR2 SVGIG (reference sequence). The CDR3 is 16 amino acids. The CDR3, as DNA: TGTGCCTGGAGTGTACCCCTAGGACAGACTAACTATGGCTACACCTTC. Amino acids: CAWSVPLGQTNYGYTF.

The chain combines TRBV11-2 with TRBJ2-5; D gene uncertain. The CDR3 is made up of 15 amino acids. V lost 1 base to trimming and J lost 3 bases, with 12 bases between them. Germline assignment: CDR1 SGHAT and CDR2 FQNNGV. The chain's CDR3 is CASSLVPDSKETQYF. In DNA, the CDR3 is TGTGCCAGCAGCTTAGTGCCAGATTCAAAAGAGACCCAGTACTTC.

This clone came up a few times. The rearrangement uses TRBV7-9 and TRBJ1-2; tentatively, D is TRBD1 (6 bases). This CDR3 is built from 14 residues. Germline V gene lookup returns CDR1 SEHNR and CDR2 FQNEAQ (reference sequence). Trimming left V 8 bases short and J 8 bases short, with 21 bases between. CDR3 amino acids: CASSKDRTLGGYTF. Written as DNA, the CDR3 is TGTGCCAGCTCCAAAGACAGGACCCTGGGGGGCTACACCTTC. The full variable domain, its missing parts supplied by reference TRBV7-9 and TRBJ1-2, is DTGVSQNPRHKITKRGQNVTFRCDPISEHNRLYWYRQTLGQGPEFLTYFQNEAQLEKSRLLSDRFSAERPKGSFSTLEIQRTEQGDSAMYLCASSKDRTLGGYTFGSGTRLTVV.

This clone was detected once. V usage is TRBV13 and J usage is TRBJ2-4; 10 bases map to TRBD2. The CDR3 runs to 16 residues. J lost 11 bases, V lost 2 bases, and 12 bases had no gene match. Per the germline V gene, CDR1 is PRHDT and CDR2 is FYEKMQ (reference sequence). CDR3 bases: TGTGCCAGCAGCTTATACCCCGGGACTAGCGCGCACTTTCAGTACTTC. It encodes CASSLYPGTSAHFQYF.

V usage is TRBV27 and J usage is TRBJ1-2; 8 bases map to TRBD1. The V gene end was trimmed by 5 bases and the J gene end by 8 bases; junction bases not matched to a gene: 16. This CDR3 is built from 16 residues. CDR1 and CDR2 from the germline V gene are MNHEY and SMNVEV (reference sequence). DNA of the CDR3: TGTGCCAGCAGTGCAAACAAGAACAGGGGGGTGGGAGGCTACACCTTC. The encoded protein is CASSANKNRGVGGYTF.

The V gene is TRBV27, the J gene TRBJ2-7; 10 nucleotides agree with TRBD1. The CDR3 has 16 residues. Germline loops: CDR1 MNHEY, CDR2 SMNVEV (reference sequence). J gave up 4 bases and V 5 bases, and 11 bases lay outside the gene matches. The CDR3 bases are TGTGCCAGCAGTCTTGCCGGGACAGGGGTGAAGTACGAGCAGTACTTC. This translates into CASSLAGTGVKYEQYF.

The chain uses TRBV4-3 and TRBJ2-7; a possible D gene is TRBD2 (5 bases). Between the trimmed V and J ends, which lost 0 bases and 7 bases, there was a span of 13 bases. In germline, CDR1 is LGHNA, CDR2 YSLEER. This CDR3 region has 14 residues. CDR3 region: CASSQDRGLEEQYF. The CDR3 DNA is TGCGCCAGCAGCCAAGATCGCGGGTTGGAAGAGCAGTACTTC.

The chain combines TRBV3-1 (or the pseudogene TRBV3-2) with TRBJ2-1; 11 bases agree with TRBD2. The CDR3 has 14 amino acids. Germline CDR1 is LGHDT and CDR2 is YNNKEL (reference sequence). V gave up 4 bases and J gave up 6 bases; unmatched junction bases: 2. CDR3 sequence (DNA): TGTGCCAGCAGCCTAGCGGGGGGGATCAATGAGCAGTTCTTC. It yields the protein CASSLAGGINEQFF.

The sample holds a few counts of this clone. This sequence joins TRBV6-2 or TRBV6-3 and TRBJ1-2; D is uncertain. Per the germline V gene, CDR1 is MNHEY and CDR2 is SVGEGT. The CDR3 has 13 residues. V was shortened by 3 bases and J by 3 bases, with 8 bases between the two germline ends. The CDR3 sequence is CASSYWAHYGYTF. The CDR3 coding sequence is TGTGCCAGCAGTTATTGGGCCCACTATGGCTACACCTTC.

In this sample, this clone turned up once. The rearrangement joins TRBV27 to TRBJ1-2; TRBD1 matches at 7 bases. The V segment lost 4 bases and the J segment 4 bases; nucleotides outside the gene matches: 6. CDR3 size: 14 residues. Germline CDR1 MNHEY, CDR2 SMNVEV (reference sequence). CDR3 residues: CASSSTGELYGYTF. The CDR3 nucleotides read TGTGCCAGCAGTTCTACAGGGGAGCTCTATGGCTACACCTTC.

The rearrangement uses TRBV18 and TRBJ2-7, with D maybe TRBD1 (6 bases). V was clipped by 2 bases and J by 7 bases, with 21 bases between them. This CDR3 region has 16 residues. CDR1 and CDR2 (germline): KGHSH, LQKENI. CDR3 in amino acids: CASSPGPGDVQGEQYF. The CDR3 DNA reads as TGTGCCAGCTCACCAGGGCCAGGGGACGTACAAGGGGAGCAGTACTTC.

This clone was seen a few times. The chain joins TRBV4-2 to TRBJ1-5, with 7 bases fitting TRBD1. Losses at the gene ends were 3 bases for V and 6 bases for J; bases not matched to a gene: 11. The germline V gene encodes CDR1 LGHNA and CDR2 YNFKEQ. The length of the CDR3 is 16 residues. CDR3 sequence: CASSQDGDRAGQPQHF. DNA of the CDR3: TGTGCCAGCAGCCAGGACGGAGACAGGGCAGGTCAGCCCCAGCATTTT.

The V call is TRBV30, the J call TRBJ1-2; 10 nucleotides align to TRBD1. The V gene's germline CDR1 is GTSNPN and CDR2 SVGIG (reference sequence). Trimming removed 8 bases from V and 7 bases from J; junction bases left unmatched: 4. The CDR3 spans 11 residues. The CDR3 sequence: CARGQGPGYTF. The CDR3 region has the DNA TGTGCCCGGGGACAGGGGCCTGGCTACACCTTC. The full variable domain, with the rest looked up from reference TRBV30 and TRBJ1-2, is SQTIHQWPATLVQPVGSPLSLECTVEGTSNPNLYWYRQAAGRGLQLLFYSVGIGQISSEVPQNLSASRPQDRQFILSSKKLLLSDSGFYLCARGQGPGYTFGSGTRLTVV.

V gene TRBV18 combines with J gene TRBJ2-2; the D gene is possibly TRBD1 (5 bases). Trimming cost V 2 bases and J 6 bases, with 19 bases left between them. In germline, CDR1 is KGHSH, CDR2 LQKENI. The CDR3 has 17 amino acids. This CDR3 reads CASSPKSGSGVAGELFF. In nucleotides, the CDR3 is TGTGCCAGCTCACCAAAGTCAGGGTCTGGCGTCGCCGGGGAGCTGTTTTTT.

The rearrangement joins TRBV5-6 to TRBJ2-7, with a weak D call TRBD2 (6 bases). Germline CDR1 SGHDT, CDR2 YYEEEE. CDR3 length: 15 residues. V was clipped by 0 bases and J by 6 bases, with 16 bases between them. Here the CDR3 reads CASSLVVFGGFEQYF. The CDR3 DNA follows: TGTGCCAGCAGCTTGGTCGTATTTGGGGGGTTCGAGCAGTACTTC.

This rearrangement joins TRBV25-1 to TRBJ1-1; 7 bases fit TRBD1. This CDR3 has 13 residues. CDR1 is MGHDK and CDR2 is SYGVNS in the germline V gene. After removal of 7 bases from V and 2 bases from J, the junction contained 4 bases not matched to a gene. For the CDR3, the DNA is TGTGCCAGCAAAGGGACAGCTAACACTGAAGCTTTCTTT. Encoded protein: CASKGTANTEAFF. Full variable domain (rest looked up from reference TRBV25-1 and TRBJ1-1): EADIYQTPRYLVIGTGKKITLECSQTMGHDKMYWYQQDPGMELHLIHYSYGVNSTEKGDLSSESTVSRIRTEHFPLTLESARPSHTSQYLCASKGTANTEAFFGQGTRLTVV.

The V call is TRBV7-2, the J call TRBJ2-7, with 7 nucleotides matching TRBD1. CDR3 length equals 15 residues. Germline V gives CDR1 SGHTA, CDR2 FQGNSA. V gave up 2 bases and J gave up 4 bases; unmatched junction bases: 8. The CDR3 DNA follows: TGTGCCAGCAGCTTAATGAGGGGGCCCGTATACGAGCAGTACTTC. It translates to CASSLMRGPVYEQYF.